One and the same sample provided the 28 T cell receptor beta chains below, sequenced in a study of T cells after yellow fever vaccination. TCRdb used MiXCR to reprocess the 5' RACE reads, holding one entry per CDR3 protein. Among some 350,000 distinct CDR3 sequences listed, over 5% were seen once. This specimen consisted of PBMCs, obtained 5 days after the yellow fever booster vaccination. These receptors came from a man aged 25-45 years who received the YFV17D yellow fever vaccine.

This clonotype was detected ten times or more. The chain uses TRBV24-1 and TRBJ2-1, with D possibly matching TRBD2 (7 bases). Germline V lookup: CDR1 KGHDR, CDR2 SFDVKD. The CDR3 length is 16 residues. V was pared by 6 bases and J by 6 bases, with 20 bases between. CDR3 loop: CATSPRGAGVINEQFF. The CDR3 DNA sequence: TGTGCCACCAGTCCTAGGGGGGCGGGAGTAATCAATGAGCAGTTCTTC.

This clonotype has a handful of counts. The V gene is TRBV11-2, the J gene TRBJ2-5; D is ambiguous. The CDR3 runs to 13 residues. Germline V gene sequence: CDR1 SGHAT, CDR2 FQNNGV. V was trimmed by 5 bases and J by 3 bases, leaving 10 bases between them. The CDR3 protein is CASSLGWKETQYF. In nucleotides, the CDR3 is TGTGCCAGCAGCCTGGGCTGGAAAGAGACCCAGTACTTC. Based on the CDR3 plus reference TRBV11-2 and TRBJ2-5, the full variable domain is EAGVAQSPRYKIIEKRQSVAFWCNPISGHATLYWYQQILGQGPKLLIQFQNNGVVDDSQLPKDRFSAERLKGVDSTLKIQPAKLEDSAVYLCASSLGWKETQYFGPGTRLLVL.

The sample holds many counts of this clonotype. This sequence joins TRBV20-1 and TRBJ2-1; D is undetermined. The CDR3 is made up of 17 amino acids. Trimming cost V 0 bases and J 12 bases, with 27 bases left between them. CDR1 is DFQATT, CDR2 SNEGSKA, per germline (reference sequence). DNA of the CDR3: TGCAGTGCTAGAGATCGTGACAATCCTTTGATTGATAAAGGGCAGTTCTTC. Translated, it gives CSARDRDNPLIDKGQFF.

The rearrangement links TRBV20-1 to TRBJ2-3; D call uncertain. V gave up 0 bases and J gave up 4 bases, with 5 bases separating them. The length of the CDR3 is 12 residues. The germline V gene has CDR1 DFQATT and CDR2 SNEGSKA (reference sequence). The CDR3 spells CSARDGPDTQYF. In nucleotides, the CDR3 is TGCAGTGCTAGAGATGGACCAGATACGCAGTATTTT.

This clonotype has only a few counts. The rearrangement links TRBV20-1 to TRBJ2-5; D may be TRBD2 (6 bases). Trimming cost V 6 bases and J 3 bases, with 14 bases left between them. In germline, CDR1 is DFQATT, CDR2 SNEGSKA (reference sequence). CDR3 length equals 13 residues. CDR3 protein: CSALRRGEETQYF. The DNA of the CDR3 is TGCAGTGCCCTCCGCCGCGGGGAAGAGACCCAGTACTTC.

The V and J genes are TRBV5-1 and TRBJ2-1; D is perhaps TRBD1 or TRBD2 (5 bases each). V was cut by 4 bases and J by 8 bases, with 13 bases left in between. The CDR3 consists of 13 residues. CDR1 and CDR2 from the germline V gene are SGHRS and YFSETQ. The DNA of the CDR3 is TGCGCCAGCAGCGTTAGAGAGGGGCATGAGCAGTTCTTC. Translation: CASSVREGHEQFF.

This clonotype appeared a few times. This chain joins TRBV13 and TRBJ2-1; 12 bases are a match to TRBD2. Germline V CDR1 and CDR2: PRHDT, FYEKMQ (reference sequence). V dropped 3 bases and J dropped 12; count of bases not matched to a gene: 6. The CDR3 totals 14 residues. The CDR3 protein is CASSFPTSGRGQFF. The CDR3 DNA reads as TGTGCCAGCAGCTTCCCGACTAGCGGGAGAGGGCAGTTCTTC.

A few counts support this clonotype. The chain couples TRBV29-1 to TRBJ1-1; no reliable D call. CDR3 length: 12 residues. Trimming pared 7 bases from V and 1 base from J, leaving 10 bases between. Germline assignment: CDR1 SQVTM and CDR2 ANQGSEA. CDR3 coding DNA: TGCAGCGGACGTAAGGGGAACACTGAAGCTTTCTTT. As protein: CSGRKGNTEAFF.

This clonotype has only a few counts. V gene TRBV6-1 combines with J gene TRBJ2-7; no clear D gene. CDR3 length equals 13 residues. The V end was cut by 6 bases, the J end by 3 bases, with 12 bases between. Germline assignment: CDR1 MNHNS and CDR2 SASEGT. CDR3 sequence: CASRSRPNYEQYF. The CDR3 DNA follows: TGTGCCAGCAGGTCGCGACCGAACTACGAGCAGTACTTC.

This clonotype has more than one count but fewer than ten. The chain is built from TRBV24-1 and TRBJ2-1; the match to TRBD2 covers 12 bases. There are 16 residues in the CDR3. After removal of 6 bases from V and 8 bases from J, the junction contained 10 bases not matched to a gene. Germline assignment: CDR1 KGHDR and CDR2 SFDVKD. CDR3 loop: CATSMASGRAGDEQFF. The DNA for the CDR3 is TGTGCCACCAGTATGGCTAGCGGGAGGGCCGGAGATGAGCAGTTCTTC.

This clonotype was recorded a few times. V gene TRBV6-1 combines with J gene TRBJ2-3; TRBD1 is a possible D gene (6 bases). Germline-derived CDR1 and CDR2 are MNHNS and SASEGT. This CDR3 region has 15 residues. Trimming stripped 5 bases from V and 0 bases from J, with 12 bases between. This CDR3 reads CASSKQGVSTDTQYF. Written as DNA, the CDR3 is TGTGCCAGCAGTAAACAGGGAGTTAGCACAGATACGCAGTATTTT.

This clonotype was found many times. The rearrangement joins TRBV15 to TRBJ2-7; D possibly uses TRBD1 or TRBD2 (5 bases each). The length of the CDR3 is 13 residues. Germline CDR1 reads LNHNV; CDR2 reads YYDKDF (reference sequence). Trimming took 4 bases from V and 5 from J, leaving 12 bases between them. CDR3 loop: CATSNGGRDEQYF. CDR3 in DNA: TGTGCCACCAGCAACGGAGGCAGGGACGAGCAGTACTTC.

This clonotype was seen a handful of times. The chain uses TRBV7-8 and TRBJ1-5, with no clear D. CDR1 and CDR2 (germline): SGHVS, FQNEAQ. V was pared by 5 bases and J by 0 bases, with 11 bases between. CDR3 length: 15 residues. CDR3 coding DNA: TGTGCCAGCAGCCCGGAGGGAGTTAGCAATCAGCCCCAGCATTTT. It specifies CASSPEGVSNQPQHF.

This rearrangement joins TRBV7-2 to TRBJ2-3; 13 positions agree with TRBD2. The CDR3 has 15 residues. Germline V gene lookup returns CDR1 SGHTA and CDR2 FQGNSA. The V gene end was trimmed by 6 bases and the J gene end by 7 bases; junction bases not matched to a gene: 7. The CDR3 region is CASRRPGLAGNTQYF. DNA for the CDR3: TGTGCCAGCAGGCGTCCGGGACTAGCGGGAAATACGCAGTATTTT.

This clonotype was detected many times. This chain uses TRBV6-5 with TRBJ2-2, with a possible D match to TRBD1 (5 bases). Per germline, CDR1 MNHEY and CDR2 SVGAGI. This CDR3 spans 17 amino acids. V shed 0 bases and J shed 1 base, with 12 bases lying between them. CDR3 in amino acids: CASSYSGVTRNTGELFF. The CDR3 DNA follows: TGTGCCAGCAGTTACTCAGGGGTAACCCGGAACACCGGGGAGCTGTTTTTT.

This clonotype was seen only a few times. The rearrangement uses TRBV7-8 and TRBJ1-2; TRBD1 is a possible D gene (6 bases). The CDR3 is 13 amino acids. CDR1 SGHVS and CDR2 FQNEAQ come from the germline V gene. With 5 bases removed from V and 3 bases from J, the gap between germline ends came to 10 bases. CDR3 sequence: CASSPGTYYGYTF. In DNA, the CDR3 is TGTGCCAGCAGCCCAGGGACATACTATGGCTACACCTTC.

The sample holds a few counts of this clonotype. This chain connects TRBV3-1 to TRBJ2-1; D ambiguous. Germline CDR1 and CDR2: LGHDT and YNNKEL (reference sequence). Trimming removed 2 bases from V and 6 bases from J, with 5 bases in between. The CDR3 is made up of 12 amino acids. CDR3 loop: CASSQRSNEQFF. The CDR3 DNA is TGTGCCAGCAGCCAAAGGTCCAATGAGCAGTTCTTC.

This clonotype was picked up a small number of times. The gene calls are TRBV5-1 and TRBJ1-1; D unclear. In germline, CDR1 is SGHRS, CDR2 YFSETQ. The CDR3 extends over 12 amino acids. V was clipped by 3 bases and J by 7 bases, with 10 bases between them. The CDR3 DNA is TGCGCCAGCAGCTATGGTGGCAGTGAAGCTTTCTTT. Encoded protein: CASSYGGSEAFF.

This clonotype was found a few times. This sequence joins TRBV4-3 and TRBJ2-7; a weak D match, TRBD1 (6 bases). The V gene's germline CDR1 is LGHNA and CDR2 YSLEER. This CDR3 spans 15 amino acids. V lost 3 bases, J lost 3 bases, and 15 bases lay in between. CDR3 in amino acids: CASSHGTGSIYEQYF. CDR3 in DNA: TGCGCCAGCAGCCACGGAACAGGGTCCATCTACGAGCAGTACTTC.

At least ten counts were recorded for this clonotype. V usage is TRBV29-1 and J usage is TRBJ2-1, with D uncertain. Per germline, CDR1 SQVTM and CDR2 ANQGSEA. The germline V and J ends were trimmed by 2 bases and 9 bases, with 11 bases remaining between them. The CDR3 is made up of 12 amino acids. The CDR3 loop is CSVENSFIEQFF. Here the CDR3 DNA reads TGCAGCGTTGAAAACTCCTTTATTGAGCAGTTCTTC.

This clonotype was seen ten or more times. The CDR3 spells CASSPGQGMYEQYF. CDR3 DNA: TGTGCCAGCAGTCCTGGACAGGGGATGTACGAGCAGTACTTC. The chain has TRBV28 and TRBJ2-7; 9 bases match TRBD1. Germline assignment: CDR1 MDHEN and CDR2 SYDVKM. This CDR3 contains 14 residues. V dropped 5 bases and J dropped 4; count of bases not matched to a gene: 6.

This clonotype turned up a few times. The genes are TRBV9 and TRBJ2-1; D is ambiguous. Looked up from germline, CDR1 is SGDLS and CDR2 is YYNGEE. Trimming stripped 1 base from V and 7 bases from J, with 6 bases between. This CDR3 has 12 amino acids. The CDR3 is CASSVMGNEQFF. The CDR3 coding sequence is TGTGCCAGCAGCGTAATGGGGAATGAGCAGTTCTTC.

V gene TRBV29-1 combines with J gene TRBJ1-1; D uncertain. With 6 bases removed from V and 7 bases from J, the gap between germline ends came to 9 bases. Germline V gene sequence: CDR1 SQVTM, CDR2 ANQGSEA. This CDR3 spans 10 amino acids. CDR3 sequence reads: CSVTNFEAFF. The CDR3, as DNA: TGCAGCGTAACGAACTTTGAAGCTTTCTTT.

This clonotype was detected a few times. The chain employs TRBV12-3 or TRBV12-4 and TRBJ2-1; 12 nucleotides match TRBD2. Trimming removed 7 bases from V and 4 bases from J; junction bases left unmatched: 5. This CDR3 is built from 15 residues. The CDR3 here is CASTLLAGGYNEQFF. The CDR3 DNA is TGTGCCAGCACCCTACTAGCGGGGGGTTACAATGAGCAGTTCTTC.

This clonotype was seen many times. This chain links TRBV9 with TRBJ1-3; D may be TRBD1 (6 bases). Trimming took off 2 bases at V and 3 bases at J, with 12 bases between the two ends. Per germline, CDR1 SGDLS and CDR2 YYNGEE. The CDR3 is 15 amino acids. CDR3 nucleotide sequence: TGTGCCAGCAGCGTTGAACAGGGAGGTGGAAACACCATATATTTT. It encodes CASSVEQGGGNTIYF.

This clonotype was detected ten times or more. The chain carries TRBV20-1 and TRBJ1-2, with no clear D. Germline values: CDR1 DFQATT, CDR2 SNEGSKA (reference sequence). Trimming took 3 bases from V and 0 from J, leaving 8 bases between them. The CDR3 extends over 13 amino acids. In nucleotides, the CDR3 is TGCAGTGCTAGTAACACCGCTAACTATGGCTACACCTTC. This sequence encodes CSASNTANYGYTF.

This chain joins TRBV5-1 and TRBJ2-7, with TRBD1 as a possible D gene (7 bases). V was shortened by 1 base and J by 0 bases, with 17 bases between the two germline ends. There are 17 residues in the CDR3. In germline, CDR1 is SGHRS, CDR2 YFSETQ. CDR3 nucleotides: TGCGCCAGCAGCTTGTTGGGCGGGACAGCGATCTCCTACGAGCAGTACTTC. Amino acids: CASSLLGGTAISYEQYF. Complete variable domain (other parts from reference TRBV5-1 and TRBJ2-7): KAGVTQTPRYLIKTRGQQVTLSCSPISGHRSVSWYQQTPGQGLQFLFEYFSETQRNKGNFPGRFSGRQFSNSRSEMNVSTLELGDSALYLCASSLLGGTAISYEQYFGPGTRLTVT.

V and J are TRBV15 and TRBJ2-3; TRBD1 agrees at 12 bases. The germline V gene has CDR1 LNHNV and CDR2 YYDKDF (reference sequence). The CDR3 spans 14 residues. After removal of 8 bases from V and 5 bases from J, the junction contained 5 bases not matched to a gene. The CDR3 loop reads CATAGQGAGDTQYF. Here the CDR3 DNA reads TGTGCCACCGCGGGACAGGGGGCAGGAGATACGCAGTATTTT.